This T cell receptor beta chain was observed in a study of T cells after posttransplantation cyclophosphamide. This clone was counted a few times. Cyclophosphamide on days +3 and +4 followed busulfan-fludarabine conditioning and a marrow graft. The CDR3 is made up of 13 amino acids. Trimming shortened V by 4 bases and J by 4 bases, and 7 bases separated the two germline ends. The germline CDR1 and CDR2 sequences are SGHVS and FQNEAQ. Generated by immunoSEQ multiplex PCR, the TCRdb table keeps only in-frame clones and is missing some. The sample has 920 or so clones; almost 60% are singletons. V and J are TRBV7-8 and TRBJ2-2; possible D gene TRBD2, 6 bases. The receptor's source is a male patient in his 50s who received an allogeneic stem cell transplant from an unrelated donor, was CMV-positive, and had acute GVHD only. Some T cells could come from the graft donor. This material consisted of CD8+ T cells sorted from blood, taken after allogeneic stem cell transplant with posttransplant cyclophosphamide. The CDR3 bases are TGTGCCAGCAGCTCGGGGGTCACCGGGGAGCTGTTTTTT. It translates to CASSSGVTGELFF.